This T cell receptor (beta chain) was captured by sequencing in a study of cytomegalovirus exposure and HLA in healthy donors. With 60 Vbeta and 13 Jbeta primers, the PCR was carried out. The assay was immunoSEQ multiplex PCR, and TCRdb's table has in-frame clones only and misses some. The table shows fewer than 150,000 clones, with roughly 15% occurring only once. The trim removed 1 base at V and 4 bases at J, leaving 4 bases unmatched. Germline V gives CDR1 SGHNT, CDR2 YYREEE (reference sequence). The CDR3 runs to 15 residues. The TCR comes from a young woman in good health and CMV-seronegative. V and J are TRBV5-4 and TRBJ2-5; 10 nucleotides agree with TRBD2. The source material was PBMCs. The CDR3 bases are TGTGCCAGCAGCTTGAATCTAGCGGGGGTAGAGACCCAGTACTTC. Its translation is CASSLNLAGVETQYF.